The following is a T cell receptor beta chain sequence with its context. Per the germline V gene, CDR1 is SQVTM and CDR2 is ANQGSEA. The CDR3 contains 15 residues. V lost 5 bases and J lost 0; bases outside the gene matches: 2. This sample was taken from a study of blood T cell repertoires in COVID-19. Looking at the study overall: Acute-phase and convalescent COVID-19 samples originated in the United States, Italy and Spain. T cells, B-cell-depleted T cells, or PBMCs supplied cDNA or gDNA.

This table comes from immunoSEQ multiplex PCR, and its TCRdb copy is limited to in-frame clones, with some not included. The repertoire includes under 250,000 clones, over 80% of them detected once, and roughly 2% sits in the top ten. This receptor was taken from a man between 25 and 39 years old who had recovered from COVID-19. Source material: peripheral blood. The rearrangement joins TRBV29-1 to TRBJ2-2, with 11 bases matching TRBD2. CDR3 amino acids: CSVSSGGSNTGELFF. CDR3 sequence (DNA): TGCAGCGTTTCTAGCGGGGGGTCGAACACCGGGGAGCTGTTTTTT.